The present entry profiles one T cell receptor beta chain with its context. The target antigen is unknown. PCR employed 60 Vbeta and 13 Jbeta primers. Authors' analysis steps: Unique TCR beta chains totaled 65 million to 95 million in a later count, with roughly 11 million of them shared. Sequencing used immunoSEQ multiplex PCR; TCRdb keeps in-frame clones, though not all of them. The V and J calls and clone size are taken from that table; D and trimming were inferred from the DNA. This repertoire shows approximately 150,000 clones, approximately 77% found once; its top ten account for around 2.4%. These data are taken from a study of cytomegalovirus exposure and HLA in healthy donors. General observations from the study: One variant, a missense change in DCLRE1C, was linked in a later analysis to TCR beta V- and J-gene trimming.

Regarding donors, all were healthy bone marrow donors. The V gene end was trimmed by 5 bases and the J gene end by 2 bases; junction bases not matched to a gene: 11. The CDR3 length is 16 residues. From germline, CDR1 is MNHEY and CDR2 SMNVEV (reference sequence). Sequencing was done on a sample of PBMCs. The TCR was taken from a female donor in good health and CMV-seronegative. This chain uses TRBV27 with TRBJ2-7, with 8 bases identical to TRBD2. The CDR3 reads CASSPTTGGRPYEQYF. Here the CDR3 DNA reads TGTGCCAGCAGTCCCACTACGGGGGGGAGGCCCTACGAGCAGTACTTC.